This record covers a single TCR beta chain. Trimming stripped 1 base from V and 3 bases from J, with 16 bases between. The length of the CDR3 is 16 residues. Per germline, CDR1 MGHRA and CDR2 YSYEKL. These data originate in a study of blood T cell repertoires in COVID-19. On the study more broadly: Specimens from acute and convalescent COVID-19 originated in the United States, Italy and Spain.

Under the authors' procedure: Researchers report that nucleated cell counts were estimated from reference gene primer amplification. TCRdb's table, derived via immunoSEQ multiplex PCR, lists solely in-frame clones and lacks some. D and trimming come from the DNA, and the V and J calls and clone size come from that table. The repertoire has 45,000 to 65,000 clones, about 85% of them found once; the top ten carry roughly 7%. The receptor comes from a man in his 70s with active COVID-19. The chain couples TRBV4-1 to TRBJ2-7; a weak D match, TRBD1 (6 bases). Sequenced: peripheral blood. CDR3 region: CASSQVVTGWGYEQYF. CDR3 nucleotide sequence: TGCGCCAGCAGCCAAGTCGTGACAGGCTGGGGCTACGAGCAGTACTTC.